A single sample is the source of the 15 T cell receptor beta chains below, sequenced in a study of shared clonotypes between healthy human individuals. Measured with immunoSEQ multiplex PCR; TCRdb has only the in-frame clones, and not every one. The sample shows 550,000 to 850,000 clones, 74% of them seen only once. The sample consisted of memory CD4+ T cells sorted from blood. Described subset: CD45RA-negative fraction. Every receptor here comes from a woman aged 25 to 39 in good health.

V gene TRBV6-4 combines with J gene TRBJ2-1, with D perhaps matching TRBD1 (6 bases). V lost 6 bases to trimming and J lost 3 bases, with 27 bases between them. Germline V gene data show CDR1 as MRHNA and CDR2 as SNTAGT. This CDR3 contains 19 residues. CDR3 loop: CASRPRRFKDRTVYNEQFF. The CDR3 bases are TGTGCCAGCAGGCCCCGAAGATTCAAAGACAGGACAGTCTACAATGAGCAGTTCTTC.

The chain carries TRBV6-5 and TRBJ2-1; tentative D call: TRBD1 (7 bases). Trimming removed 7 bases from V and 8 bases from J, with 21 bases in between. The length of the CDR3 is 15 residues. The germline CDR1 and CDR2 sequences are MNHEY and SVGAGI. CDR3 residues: CASTPGGQLFDEQFF. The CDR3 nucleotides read TGTGCCAGCACCCCAGGGGGGCAATTATTCGATGAGCAGTTCTTC.

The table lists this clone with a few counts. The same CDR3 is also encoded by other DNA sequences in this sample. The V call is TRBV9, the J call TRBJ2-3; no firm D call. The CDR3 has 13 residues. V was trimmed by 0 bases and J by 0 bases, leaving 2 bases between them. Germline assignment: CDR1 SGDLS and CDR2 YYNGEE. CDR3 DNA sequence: TGTGCCAGCAGCGTAGCCAGCACAGATACGCAGTATTTT. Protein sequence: CASSVASTDTQYF. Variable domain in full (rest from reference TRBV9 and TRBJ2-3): DSGVTQTPKHLITATGQRVTLRCSPRSGDLSVYWYQQSLDQGLQFLIQYYNGEERAKGNILERFSAQQFPDLHSELNLSSLELGDSALYFCASSVASTDTQYFGPGTRLTVL.

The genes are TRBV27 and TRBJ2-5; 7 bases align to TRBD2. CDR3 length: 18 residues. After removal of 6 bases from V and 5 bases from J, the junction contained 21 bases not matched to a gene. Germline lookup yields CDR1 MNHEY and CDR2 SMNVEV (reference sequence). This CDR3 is CASSNNGLAVPLGETQYF. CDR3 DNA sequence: TGTGCCAGCAGCAATAACGGGCTAGCGGTCCCTCTGGGGGAGACCCAGTACTTC.

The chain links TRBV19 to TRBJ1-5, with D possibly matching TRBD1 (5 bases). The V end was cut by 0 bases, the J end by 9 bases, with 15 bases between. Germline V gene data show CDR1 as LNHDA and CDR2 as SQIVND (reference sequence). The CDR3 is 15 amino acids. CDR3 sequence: CASSIDRPGRGPQHF. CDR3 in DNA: TGTGCCAGTAGTATAGATCGGCCAGGGAGGGGGCCCCAGCATTTT.

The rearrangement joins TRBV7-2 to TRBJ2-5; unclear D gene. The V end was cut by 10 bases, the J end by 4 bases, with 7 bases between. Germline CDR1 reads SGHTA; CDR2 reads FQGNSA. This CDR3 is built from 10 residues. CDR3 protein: CATHRETQYF. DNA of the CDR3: TGTGCCACCCACCGAGAGACCCAGTACTTC. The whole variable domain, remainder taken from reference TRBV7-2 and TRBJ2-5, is GAGVSQSPSNKVTEKGKDVELRCDPISGHTALYWYRQSLGQGLEFLIYFQGNSAPDKSGLPSDRFSAERTGGSVSTLTIQRTQQEDSAVYLCATHRETQYFGPGTRLLVL.

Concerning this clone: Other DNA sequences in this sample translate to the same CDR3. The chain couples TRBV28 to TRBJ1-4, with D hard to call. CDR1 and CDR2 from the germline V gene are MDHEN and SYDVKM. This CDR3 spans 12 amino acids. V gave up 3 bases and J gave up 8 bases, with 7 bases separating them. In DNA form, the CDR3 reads TGTGCCAGCAGTTTCTTGAGGGAAAAACTGTTTTTT. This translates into CASSFLREKLFF.

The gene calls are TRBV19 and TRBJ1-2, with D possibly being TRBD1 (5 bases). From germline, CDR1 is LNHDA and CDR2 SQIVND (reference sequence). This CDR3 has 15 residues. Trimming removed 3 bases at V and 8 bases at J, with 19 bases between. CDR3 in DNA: TGTGCCAGTAGTATTCCCGGGACCCCCTTCTCGGGCTACACCTTC. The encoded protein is CASSIPGTPFSGYTF.

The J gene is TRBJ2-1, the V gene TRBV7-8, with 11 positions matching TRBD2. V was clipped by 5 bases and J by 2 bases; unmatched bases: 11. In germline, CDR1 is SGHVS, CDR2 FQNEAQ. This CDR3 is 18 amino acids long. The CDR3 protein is CASSPRGGLAAAYNEQFF. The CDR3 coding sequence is TGTGCCAGCAGCCCTAGGGGGGGACTAGCGGCAGCCTACAATGAGCAGTTCTTC.

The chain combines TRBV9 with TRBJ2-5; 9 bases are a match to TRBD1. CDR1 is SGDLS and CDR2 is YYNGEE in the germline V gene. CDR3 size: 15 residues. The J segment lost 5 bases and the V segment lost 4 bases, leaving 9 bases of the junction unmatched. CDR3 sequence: CASSQGGTGSETQYF. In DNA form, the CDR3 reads TGTGCCAGCAGCCAAGGGGGGACAGGGTCGGAGACCCAGTACTTC.

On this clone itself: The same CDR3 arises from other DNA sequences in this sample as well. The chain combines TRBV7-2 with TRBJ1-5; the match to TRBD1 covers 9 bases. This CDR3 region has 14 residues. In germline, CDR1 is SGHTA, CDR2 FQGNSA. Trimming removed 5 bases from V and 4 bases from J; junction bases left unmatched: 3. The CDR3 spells CASSKTGGNQPQHF. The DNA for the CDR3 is TGTGCCAGCAGCAAGACAGGGGGTAATCAGCCCCAGCATTTT.

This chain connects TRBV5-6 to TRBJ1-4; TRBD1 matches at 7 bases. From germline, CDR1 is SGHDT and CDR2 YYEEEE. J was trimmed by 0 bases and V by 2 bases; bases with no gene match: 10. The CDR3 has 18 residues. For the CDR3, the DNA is TGTGCCAGCAGCTTTTACAGGGGACGGGGCGCAACTAATGAAAAACTGTTTTTT. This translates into CASSFYRGRGATNEKLFF.

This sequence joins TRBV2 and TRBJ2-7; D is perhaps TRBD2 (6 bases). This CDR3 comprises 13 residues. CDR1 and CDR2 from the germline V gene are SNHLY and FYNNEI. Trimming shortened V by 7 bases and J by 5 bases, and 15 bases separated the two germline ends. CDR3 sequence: CASKTGRWNEQYF. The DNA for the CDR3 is TGTGCCAGCAAGACGGGGAGGTGGAACGAGCAGTACTTC.

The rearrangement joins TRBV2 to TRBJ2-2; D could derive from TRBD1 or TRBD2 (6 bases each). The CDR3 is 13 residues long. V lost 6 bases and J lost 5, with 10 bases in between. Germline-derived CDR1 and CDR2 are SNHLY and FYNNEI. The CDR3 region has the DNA TGTGCCAGCAGGGGGGGCCGAACCGGGGAGCTGTTTTTT. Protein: CASRGGRTGELFF.

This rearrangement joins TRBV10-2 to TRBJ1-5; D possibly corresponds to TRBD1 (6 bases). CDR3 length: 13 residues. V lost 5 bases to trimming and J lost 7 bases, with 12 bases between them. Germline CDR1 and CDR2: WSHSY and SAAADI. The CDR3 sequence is CASSWGQEQPQHF. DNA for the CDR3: TGCGCCAGCAGTTGGGGGCAGGAGCAGCCCCAGCATTTT.